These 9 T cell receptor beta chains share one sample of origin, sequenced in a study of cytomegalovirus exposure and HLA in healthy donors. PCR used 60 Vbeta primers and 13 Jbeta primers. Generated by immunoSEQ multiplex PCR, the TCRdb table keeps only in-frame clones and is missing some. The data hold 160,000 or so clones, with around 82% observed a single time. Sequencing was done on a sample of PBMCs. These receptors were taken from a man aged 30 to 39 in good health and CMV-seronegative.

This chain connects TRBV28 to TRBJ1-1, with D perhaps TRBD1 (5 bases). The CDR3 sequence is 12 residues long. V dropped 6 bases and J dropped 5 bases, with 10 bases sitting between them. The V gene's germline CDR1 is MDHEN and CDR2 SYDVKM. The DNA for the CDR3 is TGTGCCAGCAGAGCCGGGGGAACTGAAGCTTTCTTT. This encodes CASRAGGTEAFF.

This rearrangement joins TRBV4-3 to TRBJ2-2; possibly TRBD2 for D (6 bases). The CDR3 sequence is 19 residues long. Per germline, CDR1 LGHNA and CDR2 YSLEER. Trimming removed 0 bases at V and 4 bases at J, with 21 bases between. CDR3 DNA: TGCGCCAGCAGCCAAGATAGTGTTTGGGCGGGATTACGCACCGGGGAGCTGTTTTTT. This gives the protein CASSQDSVWAGLRTGELFF.

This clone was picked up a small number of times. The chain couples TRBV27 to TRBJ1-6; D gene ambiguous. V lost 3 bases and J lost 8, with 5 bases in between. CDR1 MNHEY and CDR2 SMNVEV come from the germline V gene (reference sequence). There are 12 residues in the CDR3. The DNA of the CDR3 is TGTGCCAGCAGTTTCCGGGATTCACCCCTCCACTTT. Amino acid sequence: CASSFRDSPLHF.

Here the CDR3 DNA reads TGTGCCAGTAGTATGTCACAGGGAAAGGGTAATTCACCCCTCCACTTT. Amino acid sequence: CASSMSQGKGNSPLHF. The rearrangement uses TRBV19 and TRBJ1-6; D is perhaps TRBD1 (6 bases). V lost 3 bases to trimming and J lost 6 bases, with 15 bases between them. This CDR3 has 16 residues. CDR1 and CDR2 from the germline V gene are LNHDA and SQIVND (reference sequence).

In DNA form, the CDR3 reads TGTGCCAGCAGTCCCCTCCCCCGGGACAGGGATCGAGAGACCCAGTACTTC. Translating gives CASSPLPRDRDRETQYF. The rearrangement joins TRBV28 to TRBJ2-5, with TRBD1 matching over 9 bases. CDR1 is MDHEN and CDR2 is SYDVKM in the germline V gene. Trimming at V came to 5 bases and at J to 4 bases, leaving 14 bases not matched to a gene. There are 17 residues in the CDR3.

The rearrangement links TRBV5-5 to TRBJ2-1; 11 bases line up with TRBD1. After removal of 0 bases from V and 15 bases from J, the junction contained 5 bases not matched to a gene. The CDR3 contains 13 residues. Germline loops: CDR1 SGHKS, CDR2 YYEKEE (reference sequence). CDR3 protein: CASSLGTGGKGFF. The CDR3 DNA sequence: TGTGCCAGCAGCTTGGGGACAGGGGGCAAGGGGTTCTTC.

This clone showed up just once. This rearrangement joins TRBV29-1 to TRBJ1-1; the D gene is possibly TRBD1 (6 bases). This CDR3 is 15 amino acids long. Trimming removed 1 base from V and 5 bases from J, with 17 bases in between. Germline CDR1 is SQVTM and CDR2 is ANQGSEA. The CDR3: CSVEVARGAGTEAFF. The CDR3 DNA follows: TGCAGCGTTGAAGTGGCCCGGGGGGCCGGGACTGAAGCTTTCTTT.

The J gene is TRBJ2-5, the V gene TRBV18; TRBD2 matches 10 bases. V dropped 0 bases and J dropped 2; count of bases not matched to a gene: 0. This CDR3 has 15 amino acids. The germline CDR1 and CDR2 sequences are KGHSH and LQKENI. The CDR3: CASSPPSGGQETQYF. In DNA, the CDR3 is TGTGCCAGCTCACCACCTAGCGGGGGGCAAGAGACCCAGTACTTC.

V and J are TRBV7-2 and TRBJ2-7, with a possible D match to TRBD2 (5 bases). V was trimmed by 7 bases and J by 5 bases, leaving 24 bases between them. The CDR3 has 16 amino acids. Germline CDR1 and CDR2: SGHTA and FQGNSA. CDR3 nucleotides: TGTGCCAGCAAAGGAGGCCCCCTGCAAATTTGGGACGAGCAGTACTTC. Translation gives CASKGGPLQIWDEQYF.